Following are 5 T cell receptor beta chains from one sample sequenced in a study of T cells after yellow fever vaccination. TCRdb re-called the 5' RACE reads through MiXCR, storing one row per CDR3 protein. The sample holds fewer than 350,000 distinct CDR3 sequences, roughly 3.5% seen once. Sequencing was performed on PBMCs, taken on the day of the yellow fever booster vaccination. The source is a man aged 18 to 29 who received the YFV17D yellow fever vaccine.

This clonotype appeared many times. The CDR3 DNA follows: TGTGCCACCAGCAGAGATGAGGTCGAGACCCAGTACTTC. Protein: CATSRDEVETQYF. The chain employs TRBV15 and TRBJ2-5, with D uncertain. From germline, CDR1 is LNHNV and CDR2 YYDKDF (reference sequence). This CDR3 comprises 13 residues. V dropped 0 bases and J dropped 5 bases, with 7 bases sitting between them.

In this sample, this clonotype turned up many times. The chain is built from TRBV27 and TRBJ1-1; no clear D gene. Germline CDR1 reads MNHEY; CDR2 reads SMNVEV (reference sequence). There are 14 residues in the CDR3. Between the trimmed V and J ends, which lost 7 bases and 0 bases, there was a span of 12 bases. CDR3 region: CASTILRVNTEAFF. DNA of the CDR3: TGTGCCAGCACCATCCTCAGAGTGAACACTGAAGCTTTCTTT.

This clonotype came up a few times. This chain joins TRBV5-1 and TRBJ2-2; TRBD2 might be the D (6 bases). Germline CDR1 is SGHRS and CDR2 is YFSETQ. The CDR3 is 16 amino acids. Between the trimmed V and J ends, which lost 3 bases and 5 bases, there was a span of 17 bases. This CDR3 reads CASSYTGTPVTGELFF. The CDR3 DNA sequence: TGCGCCAGCAGCTATACCGGGACTCCTGTTACCGGGGAGCTGTTTTTT.

This clonotype was detected many times. V and J are TRBV5-1 and TRBJ2-1; D is perhaps TRBD1 (6 bases). The CDR3 is 15 residues long. V was clipped by 0 bases and J by 6 bases, with 13 bases between them. Germline V gives CDR1 SGHRS, CDR2 YFSETQ. CDR3 nucleotides: TGCGCCAGCAGCTTGGTGTGGAACAGGGTCAATGAGCAGTTCTTC. Amino acids: CASSLVWNRVNEQFF.

The rearrangement links TRBV7-2 to TRBJ2-2; 9 bases are a match to TRBD1. The V gene's germline CDR1 is SGHTA and CDR2 FQGNSA. V lost 2 bases, J lost 8 bases, and 9 bases stayed unmatched. The CDR3 has 16 residues. CDR3 in amino acids: CASSLWGQGLRGELFF. The CDR3, as DNA: TGTGCCAGCAGCTTATGGGGACAGGGCCTTCGGGGGGAGCTGTTTTTT.